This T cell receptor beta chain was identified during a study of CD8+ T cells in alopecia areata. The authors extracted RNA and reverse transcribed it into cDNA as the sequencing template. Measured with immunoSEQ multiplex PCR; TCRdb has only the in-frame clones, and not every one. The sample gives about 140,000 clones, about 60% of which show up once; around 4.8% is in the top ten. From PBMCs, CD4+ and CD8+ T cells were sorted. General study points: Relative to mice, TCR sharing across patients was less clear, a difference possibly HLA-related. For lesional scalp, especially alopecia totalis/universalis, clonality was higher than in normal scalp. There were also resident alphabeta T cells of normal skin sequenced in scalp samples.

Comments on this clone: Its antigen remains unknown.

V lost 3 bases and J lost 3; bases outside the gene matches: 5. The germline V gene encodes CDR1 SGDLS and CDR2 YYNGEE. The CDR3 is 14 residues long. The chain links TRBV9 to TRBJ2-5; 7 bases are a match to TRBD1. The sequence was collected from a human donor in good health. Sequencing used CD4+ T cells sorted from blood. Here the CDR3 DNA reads TGTGCCAGCAGCGGAGGGACAGACAAAGAGACCCAGTACTTC. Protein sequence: CASSGGTDKETQYF. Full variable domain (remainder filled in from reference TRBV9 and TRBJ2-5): DSGVTQTPKHLITATGQRVTLRCSPRSGDLSVYWYQQSLDQGLQFLIQYYNGEERAKGNILERFSAQQFPDLHSELNLSSLELGDSALYFCASSGGTDKETQYFGPGTRLLVL.